The entry below gives a single T cell receptor (beta chain) sequence along with its context. Antigen unknown. The data are from a study of cytomegalovirus exposure and HLA in healthy donors. The data were produced by immunoSEQ multiplex PCR, yet TCRdb's version contains in-frame clones alone and is incomplete. This sample has 90,000 to 100,000 clones; approximately 93% occur once, and the top ten carry 1.1%. Whole-study results and caveats: With high specificity and sensitivity, the classifier reportedly diagnosed cytomegalovirus status. The finding came from a later analysis; first-cohort TCR clusters tended to co-occur in the roughly 120 validation repertoires. Among the CMV-associated chains, three were confirmed in vitro as specific for CMV antigens.

This CDR3 region has 14 residues. Germline lookup yields CDR1 SGHTA and CDR2 FQGNSA. Trimming took 5 bases from V and 6 from J; bases not matched to a gene: 5. This TCR derives from a woman between 25 and 40 years old in good health and CMV-seropositive. The source material was PBMCs. The chain is built from TRBV7-2 and TRBJ1-5; the match to TRBD1 covers 9 bases. The DNA of the CDR3 is TGTGCCAGCAGCCCTGACAGGGGGGGTCAGCCCCAGCATTTT. It is translated as CASSPDRGGQPQHF.